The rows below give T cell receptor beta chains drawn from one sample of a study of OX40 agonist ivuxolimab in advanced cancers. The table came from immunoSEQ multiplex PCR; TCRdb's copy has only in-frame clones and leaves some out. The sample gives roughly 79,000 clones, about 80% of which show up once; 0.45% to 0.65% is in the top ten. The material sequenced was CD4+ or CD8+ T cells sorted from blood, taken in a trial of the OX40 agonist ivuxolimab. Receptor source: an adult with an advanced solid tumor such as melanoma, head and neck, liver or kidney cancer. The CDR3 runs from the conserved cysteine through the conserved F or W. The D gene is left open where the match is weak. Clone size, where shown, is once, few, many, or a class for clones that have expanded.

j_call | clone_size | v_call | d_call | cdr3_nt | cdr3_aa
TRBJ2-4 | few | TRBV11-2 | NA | TGTGCCAGCAGCTGGCAGGGAGCGGCATCCAAAAACATTCAGTACTTC | CASSWQGAASKNIQYF
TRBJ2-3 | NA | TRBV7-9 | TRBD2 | TGTGCCAGCAGCCCCTTCGCGGGGGGGGGAGTCGTTTCGCAGTATTTT | CASSPFAGGGVVSQYF
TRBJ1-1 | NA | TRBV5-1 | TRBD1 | TGCGTCAGCAGCCTAGGGACAGGGGGACCGAACACTGAAGCTTTCTTT | CVSSLGTGGPNTEAFF
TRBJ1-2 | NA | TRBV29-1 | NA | TGCAGCGTTGAAACCATACCCTATGGCTACACCTTC | CSVETIPYGYTF
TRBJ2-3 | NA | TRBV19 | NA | TGTGCCAGTAGTATAGGGTTATCCACAGATACGCAGTATTTT | CASSIGLSTDTQYF
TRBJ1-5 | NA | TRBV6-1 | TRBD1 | TGTGCCAGCAGTGCAATCACAGGGGTTAGCAATCAGCCCCAGCATTTT | CASSAITGVSNQPQHF
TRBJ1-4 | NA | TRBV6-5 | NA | TGTGCCAGCAGTTATGACGGGGCTCCAACTAATGAAAAACTGTTTTTT | CASSYDGAPTNEKLFF
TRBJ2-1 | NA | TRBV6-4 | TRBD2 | TGTGCCAGCAGGGGACTAGCCTTCTACAATGAGCAGTTCTTC | CASRGLAFYNEQFF
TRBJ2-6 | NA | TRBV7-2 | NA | TGTGCCAGCAGCTTAGTTGGGGTTACGGGGGCCAACGTCCTGACTTTC | CASSLVGVTGANVLTF
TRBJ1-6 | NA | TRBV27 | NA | TGTGCCAGCAGTTTAACCCCCTTAGGGGGCTATAATTCACCCCTCCACTTT | CASSLTPLGGYNSPLHF
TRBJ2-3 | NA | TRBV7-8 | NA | TGTGCCAGCAGCAGCGCGGGGACAGCAACCACAGATACGCAGTATTTT | CASSSAGTATTDTQYF
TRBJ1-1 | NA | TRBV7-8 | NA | TGTGCCAGCAGCTTTGCCCCCCGGGGGGGCATACAAGCTTTCTTT | CASSFAPRGGIQAFF
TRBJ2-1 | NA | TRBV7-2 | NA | TGTGCCAGCAGCATACGGGGGACAACTTACAATGAGCAGTTCTTC | CASSIRGTTYNEQFF
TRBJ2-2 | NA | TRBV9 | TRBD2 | TGTGCCAGCAGGAGAGCGGGAGGCGCCACCGGGGAGCTGTTTTTT | CASRRAGGATGELFF
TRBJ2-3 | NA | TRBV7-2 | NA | TGTGCCAGCAGCTTTTACACAGATACGCAGTATTTT | CASSFYTDTQYF
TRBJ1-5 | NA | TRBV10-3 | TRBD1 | TGTGCCATCAGTCCGGGACAGGGGGCGGGTCAGCCCCAGCATTTT | CAISPGQGAGQPQHF
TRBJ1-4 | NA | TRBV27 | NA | TGTGCCAGCAGGGGCCGGGAAAAACTGTTTTTT | CASRGREKLFF
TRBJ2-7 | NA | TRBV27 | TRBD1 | TGTGCCAGCACCCCCATCGGACAGGGAACCTACGAGCAGTACTTC | CASTPIGQGTYEQYF
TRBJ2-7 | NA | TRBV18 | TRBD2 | TGTGCCAGTCAATTTAGCGGGGGGGCTTACTACGAGCAGTACTTC | CASQFSGGAYYEQYF
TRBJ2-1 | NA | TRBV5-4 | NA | TGTGCCAGCAGCTTGCGCGGCGGCTCCTACAATGAGCAGTTCTTC | CASSLRGGSYNEQFF
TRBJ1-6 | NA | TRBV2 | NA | TGTGCCAGCAGACGGGGTAATTCACCCCTCCACTTT | CASRRGNSPLHF
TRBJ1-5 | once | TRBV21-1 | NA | TGTGCCAGCAGCAATCCAGGGACAGGGGGCGCGAGGCAGCCCCAGCATTTT | CASSNPGTGGARQPQHF
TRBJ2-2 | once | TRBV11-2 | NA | TGTGCCAGCAGCTCGGGGGCCCCCGCCGGGGAGCTGTTTTTT | CASSSGAPAGELFF